This passage covers 23 T cell receptor beta chains from one sample sequenced in a study of blood T cells in healthy people across ages (dated by TCRdb to between 2014 and 2017). Library preparation employed 5' RACE. Sequenced using an Illumina HiSeq 2500. A second PCR of 7 to 11 cycles was performed with a sample-barcoded 5' primer and a J-beta primer mix. TCRdb's own reprocessing of the public reads used fastp at Q25 and MiXCR and kept productive beta chains. One record per CDR3 amino acid sequence lists the most common genes and DNA. The sample table records about a million distinct CDR3 sequences; 48% of these occur just once. Over 10% of the sample is held by the ten biggest clonotypes. The sequenced sample consisted of blood. These receptors originate from a man in his thirties or forties in good health.

The chain combines TRBV3-1 with TRBJ2-4; 10 nucleotides align to TRBD2. The DNA end is a closer match to TRBJ2-7, so the J assignment may be wrong. CDR3 length equals 14 residues. Germline-derived CDR1 and CDR2 are LGHDT and YNNKEL (reference sequence). CDR3 DNA: TGTGCCAGCAGCCAACTAGCGGGGGTCTACGAGCAGTACTTC. Protein product: CASSQLAGVYEQYF.

This sequence joins TRBV12-3 or TRBV12-4 and TRBJ2-5; the D gene is possibly TRBD2 (5 bases). The CDR3 is made up of 15 amino acids. V lost 5 bases and J 2 bases, leaving 15 bases between the germline ends. CDR3 loop: CASSLNDWRQETQYF. The CDR3 nucleotides are TGTGCCAGCAGTCTTAACGACTGGAGGCAAGAGACCCAGTACTTC.

On this clonotype: An end of the junction does not agree with germline; a read error may underlie this. The rearrangement uses TRBV27 and TRBJ2-7, with D possibly TRBD2 on 6 matching bases. CDR1 and CDR2 (germline): MNHEY, SMNVEV (reference sequence). The CDR3 consists of 14 residues. CDR3 in amino acids: CASSVSGRGYEQYF. The CDR3, as DNA: TGTGCCAGCAGTGTATCAGGGCGGGGCTACGAGCAGTACTTC.

The gene calls are TRBV15 and TRBJ2-7, with 9 bases matching TRBD2. Germline assignment: CDR1 LNHNV and CDR2 YYDKDF (reference sequence). J gave up 1 base and V 8 bases, and 12 bases lay outside the gene matches. The CDR3 consists of 16 residues. CDR3 bases: TGTGCCACCCCGAACAAAGCTAGCGGGGCATCCTACGAGCAGTACTTC. It is translated as CATPNKASGASYEQYF.

V gene TRBV6-5 combines with J gene TRBJ2-1; TRBD1 matches at 12 bases. V gave up 2 bases and J gave up 6 bases; unmatched junction bases: 5. Germline values: CDR1 MNHEY, CDR2 SVGAGI. The CDR3 is made up of 16 amino acids. The CDR3, as DNA: TGTGCCAGCAGTTACACCGGGACAGGGGGCCTCAATGAGCAGTTCTTC. Translated, it gives CASSYTGTGGLNEQFF.

This rearrangement joins TRBV29-1 to TRBJ2-5; D not resolved. Germline-derived CDR1 and CDR2 are SQVTM and ANQGSEA. Deletions cut 4 bases from V and 3 bases from J, with 6 bases between. This CDR3 spans 11 amino acids. This chain's CDR3 is CSVVGKETQYF. In DNA form, the CDR3 reads TGCAGCGTTGTCGGCAAAGAGACCCAGTACTTC.

This chain links TRBV5-6 with TRBJ2-7; possibly TRBD2 for D (6 bases). V lost 6 bases and J lost 9, with 22 bases in between. CDR3 size: 14 residues. CDR1 SGHDT and CDR2 YYEEEE come from the germline V gene. The DNA for the CDR3 is TGTGCCAGCACCTACACCGGGACTGCTTCGTTGCAGTACTTC. Protein product: CASTYTGTASLQYF. Filled out from reference TRBV5-6 and TRBJ2-7, the complete variable domain reads DAGVTQSPTHLIKTRGQQVTLRCSPKSGHDTVSWYQQALGQGPQFIFQYYEEEERQRGNFPDRFSGHQFPNYSSELNVNALLLGDSALYLCASTYTGTASLQYFGPGTRLTVT.

The chain combines TRBV2 with TRBJ1-1, with D unresolved. The V end was cut by 2 bases, the J end by 8 bases, with 12 bases between. Germline values: CDR1 SNHLY, CDR2 FYNNEI. The CDR3 length is 13 residues. Here the CDR3 DNA reads TGTGCCAGCAGTGAAACCGCGAGGTGGGAAGCTTTCTTT. Translating it yields CASSETARWEAFF.

V gene TRBV12-3 or TRBV12-4 combines with J gene TRBJ1-6, with D tentatively TRBD1 (6 bases). With 7 bases removed from V and 8 bases from J, the gap between germline ends came to 15 bases. This CDR3 has 14 residues. CDR3 residues: CASTEGDGYSPLHF. Here the CDR3 DNA reads TGTGCCAGCACCGAGGGGGACGGCTATTCACCCCTCCACTTT.

Only a few counts were recorded for this clonotype. The chain has TRBV29-1 and TRBJ2-7; 7 bases align to TRBD1. After removal of 6 bases from V and 1 base from J, the junction contained 3 bases not matched to a gene. The CDR3 has 12 amino acids. Germline CDR1 reads SQVTM; CDR2 reads ANQGSEA. CDR3 nucleotide sequence: TGCAGCGTCCGGACAGGTTCCTACGAGCAGTACTTC. Protein: CSVRTGSYEQYF.

The rearrangement uses TRBV29-1 and TRBJ1-2, with D possibly matching TRBD1 (6 bases). The V gene's germline CDR1 is SQVTM and CDR2 ANQGSEA. The V end was cut by 5 bases, the J end by 7 bases, with 14 bases between. The CDR3 sequence is 12 residues long. The CDR3 sequence is CSVLPGGTGYTF. The CDR3 DNA reads as TGCAGCGTTTTACCCGGGGGCACTGGCTACACCTTC.

The CDR3 bases are TGTGCCAGCAGGACCCCAGGGACTAGCGGGGCGGGTCACTCCTACAATGAGCAGTTCTTC. Its protein product is CASRTPGTSGAGHSYNEQFF. This rearrangement joins TRBV28 to TRBJ2-1, with 13 positions matching TRBD2. V gave up 6 bases and J gave up 0 bases; unmatched junction bases: 14. This CDR3 is built from 20 residues. Germline loops: CDR1 MDHEN, CDR2 SYDVKM.

This clonotype was recorded once. J is TRBJ1-5 and V is TRBV7-2; 9 bases are a match to TRBD1. The CDR3 length is 15 residues. V was pared by 1 base and J by 6 bases, with 4 bases of the junction left unmatched. The germline V gene has CDR1 SGHTA and CDR2 FQGNSA. Here the CDR3 DNA reads TGTGCCAGCAGCTTAGAGGGGACAGGGATTCAGCCCCAGCATTTT. It translates to CASSLEGTGIQPQHF.

V gene TRBV14 combines with J gene TRBJ2-1; possibly TRBD1 for D (6 bases). The CDR3 extends over 15 amino acids. With 0 bases removed from V and 7 bases from J, the gap between germline ends came to 13 bases. From germline, CDR1 is SGHDN and CDR2 FVKESK. In nucleotides, the CDR3 is TGTGCCAGCAGCCAAGAGAAGGGGGTTAGAAATGAGCAGTTCTTC. Translating gives CASSQEKGVRNEQFF. Looking up the rest from reference TRBV14 and TRBJ2-1 gives the full variable domain: EAGVTQFPSHSVIEKGQTVTLRCDPISGHDNLYWYRRVMGKEIKFLLHFVKESKQDESGMPNNRFLAERTGGTYSTLKVQPAELEDSGVYFCASSQEKGVRNEQFFGPGTRLTVL.

This rearrangement joins TRBV7-2 to TRBJ2-2, with TRBD2 identical over 11 bases. This CDR3 contains 15 residues. V lost 8 bases to trimming and J lost 0 bases; unmatched junction nucleotides: 2. Germline values: CDR1 SGHTA, CDR2 FQGNSA. The CDR3 bases are TGTGCCAGCCGACTAGCGGGGACGAACACCGGGGAGCTGTTTTTT. Translation gives CASRLAGTNTGELFF.

This chain joins TRBV6-5 and TRBJ2-1; D perhaps matches TRBD1 (6 bases). Germline loops: CDR1 MNHEY, CDR2 SVGAGI. Trimming shortened V by 4 bases and J by 9 bases, and 19 bases separated the two germline ends. CDR3 size: 15 residues. Written as DNA, the CDR3 is TGTGCCAGCAGTTGCTCGAGGGCAGCAGGGGCTGAGCAGTTCTTC. Translating it yields CASSCSRAAGAEQFF.

V gene TRBV20-1 combines with J gene TRBJ1-2; a possible D gene is TRBD1 (6 bases). Germline-derived CDR1 and CDR2 are DFQATT and SNEGSKA (reference sequence). The CDR3 has 11 amino acids. V was trimmed by 6 bases and J by 8 bases, leaving 13 bases between them. The CDR3 sequence: CSADSLGGYTF. Written as DNA, the CDR3 is TGCAGTGCGGACAGTCTAGGAGGCTACACCTTC.

As regards this clonotype: This may be a read error: a much more frequent sequence differs by one nucleotide. J is TRBJ1-4 and V is TRBV4-2; weak D call: TRBD1 (5 bases). Germline-derived CDR1 and CDR2 are LGHNA and YNFKEQ. CDR3 size: 15 residues. The chain's CDR3 is CTSSRSQEVVEKLFF. DNA of the CDR3: TGTACCAGCAGCCGCTCACAGGAAGTCGTTGAAAAACTGTTTTTT.

This clonotype was recorded a few times. This chain links TRBV10-3 with TRBJ2-7; D perhaps matches TRBD1 (6 bases). The V gene lost 11 bases and the J gene lost 5 bases, with 19 bases spanning the gap. CDR3 length: 13 residues. CDR1 and CDR2 from the germline V gene are ENHRY and SYGVKD. CDR3 sequence (DNA): TGTGCCCCCTGGGACGGGACAACCCACGAGCAGTACTTC. The encoded protein is CAPWDGTTHEQYF.

This chain links TRBV5-1 with TRBJ2-7, with D uncertain. The J call is doubtful: the DNA matches TRBJ2-5 better. The germline V gene has CDR1 SGHRS and CDR2 YFSETQ. CDR3 length: 14 residues. The CDR3 nucleotides read TGCGCCAGCAGCTTGGTTTGGGGTACAGAGACCCAGTACTTC. This codes for CASSLVWGTETQYF.

The V and J genes are TRBV7-2 and TRBJ1-2, with a weak D call TRBD1 (6 bases). CDR3 length: 18 residues. V shed 5 bases and J shed 2 bases, with 24 bases lying between them. Germline loops: CDR1 SGHTA, CDR2 FQGNSA. The CDR3 reads CASSPGLGGGGHNYGYTF. Here the CDR3 DNA reads TGTGCCAGCAGCCCAGGGTTAGGGGGGGGCGGTCACAACTATGGCTACACCTTC.

The J gene is TRBJ2-7, the V gene TRBV20-1; 8 bases align to TRBD2. Germline loops: CDR1 DFQATT, CDR2 SNEGSKA (reference sequence). This CDR3 has 13 amino acids. J lost 2 bases, V lost 1 base, and 1 base had no gene match. The CDR3 region is CSARGTSPYEQYF. The CDR3 region has the DNA TGCAGTGCTAGAGGGACTAGCCCCTACGAGCAGTACTTC.

The V gene is TRBV5-1, the J gene TRBJ1-2, with 8 bases lining up with TRBD1. The CDR3 covers 14 residues. V shed 0 bases, J shed 8 bases, and the junction held 6 bases outside the gene matches. Germline CDR1 SGHRS, CDR2 YFSETQ. The chain's CDR3 is CASSLGTGLDGYTF. CDR3 coding DNA: TGCGCCAGCAGCTTGGGGACAGGGTTGGACGGCTACACCTTC.